What follows are 8 T cell receptor beta chains derived from one specimen sequenced in a study of glioma-infiltrating T cells. Amplification of TCR alpha and beta CDR3 regions from RNA used iRepertoire nested multiplex PCR. One entry per CDR3 protein, called by TCRdb with MiXCR from the multiplex PCR reads. The sample records a few hundred thousand distinct CDR3 sequences, roughly two fifths being singletons. The sample comprised glioma tissue, nonneoplastic brain tissue, or PBMCs (not recorded which). Receptors originate from a human donor with low-grade glioma or glioblastoma, undergoing nonglioma brain surgery, or in good health (not recorded which).

This clonotype has a handful of counts. The chain recombines TRBV6-1 with TRBJ1-4; TRBD1 matches at 9 bases. V was clipped by 11 bases and J by 7 bases; unmatched bases: 5. CDR1 and CDR2 from the germline V gene are MNHNS and SASEGT. The CDR3 is 12 residues long. In nucleotides, the CDR3 is TGTGCCGTTGGGGACAGGGCTGAAAAACTGTTTTTT. Translating gives CAVGDRAEKLFF.

V usage is TRBV19 and J usage is TRBJ2-1; D is possibly TRBD1 (5 bases). Germline V gene lookup returns CDR1 LNHDA and CDR2 SQIVND (reference sequence). The CDR3 is 15 amino acids. Trimming removed 4 bases at V and 0 bases at J, with 10 bases between. The CDR3 bases are TGTGCCAGTAGTACGACAGTAAACTCCTACAATGAGCAGTTCTTC. As protein: CASSTTVNSYNEQFF.

This clonotype was seen only once. A single base separates this from a much larger clone, so it may be a read error. No conserved phenylalanine or tryptophan ends this CDR3, so it is likely a read error. The J gene is TRBJ1-1, the V gene TRBV27, with unresolved D. Germline V gives CDR1 MNHEY, CDR2 SMNVEV (reference sequence). The CDR3 covers 14 residues. V gave up 3 bases and J gave up 1 base, with 9 bases separating them. The CDR3: CASSFRTENTEAFL. The CDR3 bases are TGTGCCAGCAGTTTCCGGACGGAGAACACTGAAGCTTTCCTT.

This clonotype was seen only a few times. The rearrangement joins TRBV6-1 to TRBJ1-3; the D gene is possibly TRBD1 (5 bases). The length of the CDR3 is 16 residues. With 4 bases removed from V and 0 bases from J, the gap between germline ends came to 13 bases. Germline-derived CDR1 and CDR2 are MNHNS and SASEGT. The CDR3 DNA reads as TGTGCCAGCAGTGCCACCGGGACGAGCTCTGGAAACACCATATATTTT. Translation: CASSATGTSSGNTIYF.

In its sample, this clonotype was seen many times. This chain uses TRBV27 with TRBJ2-7; tentative D call: TRBD2 (6 bases). CDR3 size: 14 residues. With 6 bases removed from V and 0 bases from J, the gap between germline ends came to 12 bases. CDR1 is MNHEY and CDR2 is SMNVEV in the germline V gene (reference sequence). CDR3 sequence: CASRLWGDSYEQYF. Here the CDR3 DNA reads TGTGCCAGCAGACTATGGGGGGACTCCTACGAGCAGTACTTC.

As for this clonotype: This clone may be a read error of a much larger clone one base away. The chain employs TRBV6-2 or TRBV6-3 and TRBJ2-1; the D gene is possibly TRBD2 (5 bases). The V end lost 5 bases, the J end lost 6 bases, and 14 bases lay between the germline ends. The CDR3 contains 14 residues. CDR1 is MNHEY and CDR2 is SVGEGT in the germline V gene. In nucleotides, the CDR3 is TGTGCCAGCAGTCAACGGACTTGGATCAATGAGCAGTTCTTC. This translates into CASSQRTWINEQFF.

In the case of this clonotype: A much larger clone sits a single nucleotide away, making a read error possible. The chain joins TRBV20-1 to TRBJ2-7; D call uncertain. V was shortened by 5 bases and J by 6 bases, with 20 bases between the two germline ends. CDR1 DFQATT and CDR2 SNEGSKA come from the germline V gene (reference sequence). CDR3 length: 14 residues. The CDR3 is CSAAFDMTFAEQYF. The CDR3, as DNA: TGCAGTGCTGCCTTTGATATGACATTTGCCGAGCAGTACTTC.

On this clonotype: The CDR3 does not end in the conserved phenylalanine or tryptophan, so this is likely a read error. This sequence joins TRBV6-1 and TRBJ1-5, with a possible D match to TRBD1 (6 bases). There are 15 residues in the CDR3. Germline V gene data show CDR1 as MNHNS and CDR2 as SASEGT. Trimming took 5 bases from V and 6 from J, leaving 17 bases between them. Here the CDR3 reads CASSRRDMERQPQHL. The CDR3 nucleotides are TGTGCCAGCAGTCGCCGGGACATGGAGCGTCAGCCCCAGCATCTT.